What follows are 17 T cell receptor beta chains derived from one specimen sequenced in a study of blood T cell repertoires in COVID-19. Assay: immunoSEQ multiplex PCR; the TCRdb copy retains only in-frame clones and omits some. The sample includes approximately 270,000 clones, approximately 83% of them seen just once. The sequenced material came from PBMCs or T cells enriched from blood (not recorded which). The source is a woman in her twenties or thirties who had recovered from COVID-19.

The CDR3 DNA follows: TGTGCCAGTAGTATGGCGGGAGAGGGGGGCAATGAGCAGTTCTTC. Encoded protein: CASSMAGEGGNEQFF. The V and J genes are TRBV19 and TRBJ2-1; tentatively, D is TRBD2 (7 bases). This CDR3 contains 15 residues. Germline-derived CDR1 and CDR2 are LNHDA and SQIVND (reference sequence). The V and J ends lost 3 bases and 6 bases respectively, with 15 bases between them.

The chain is built from TRBV9 and TRBJ2-1; D is undetermined. V lost 7 bases and J lost 8, with 13 bases in between. The CDR3 has 12 amino acids. The germline V gene has CDR1 SGDLS and CDR2 YYNGEE. CDR3 DNA: TGTGCCAGCGGAAGCATCAGCGATGAGCAGTTCTTC. It encodes CASGSISDEQFF.

J is TRBJ1-2 and V is TRBV6-1, with a possible D match to TRBD1 (6 bases). Trimming cost V 0 bases and J 5 bases, with 10 bases left between them. Germline loops: CDR1 MNHNS, CDR2 SASEGT. The CDR3 has 14 residues. The CDR3 nucleotides are TGTGCCAGCAGTGAAGCGCAACAGGGATATGGCTACACCTTC. Amino acid sequence: CASSEAQQGYGYTF.

This clone was observed once. The J gene is TRBJ2-7, the V gene TRBV14; D possibly corresponds to TRBD1 (5 bases). Trimming took off 2 bases at V and 0 bases at J, with 14 bases between the two ends. This CDR3 contains 16 residues. Germline lookup yields CDR1 SGHDN and CDR2 FVKESK. CDR3 DNA: TGTGCCAGCAGCCAATTCCCCACAGGCTACTCCTACGAGCAGTACTTC. This codes for CASSQFPTGYSYEQYF.

V gene TRBV28 combines with J gene TRBJ1-3, with 10 bases that match TRBD1. The CDR3 has 16 residues. Germline V gene data show CDR1 as MDHEN and CDR2 as SYDVKM. V was clipped by 3 bases and J by 2 bases; unmatched bases: 4. CDR3 in DNA: TGTGCCAGCAGTTTCGGGGACAGGGGAACTGGAAACACCATATATTTT. This sequence encodes CASSFGDRGTGNTIYF.

The chain joins TRBV6-5 to TRBJ1-5; 8 bases are a match to TRBD1. Germline CDR1 reads MNHEY; CDR2 reads SVGAGI. The CDR3 has 14 amino acids. Losses at the gene ends were 8 bases for V and 4 bases for J; bases not matched to a gene: 7. The CDR3 here is CASATGVTNQPQHF. CDR3 DNA: TGTGCCAGCGCGACAGGGGTAACGAATCAGCCCCAGCATTTT.

The chain joins TRBV28 to TRBJ1-1, with D possibly matching TRBD1 (5 bases). Germline values: CDR1 MDHEN, CDR2 SYDVKM. The ends were cut back, 2 bases at V and 10 bases at J, with 14 bases in the middle. The CDR3 runs to 13 residues. The CDR3 loop is CASSLGGTGGAFF. The CDR3 DNA follows: TGTGCCAGCAGTTTAGGAGGGACTGGTGGAGCTTTCTTT.

The chain couples TRBV6-1 to TRBJ1-1; 8 nucleotides match TRBD1. This CDR3 spans 14 amino acids. Germline CDR1 and CDR2: MNHNS and SASEGT. Unmatched junction bases numbered 9, after V lost 2 bases and J lost 10 bases. For the CDR3, the DNA is TGTGCCAGCAGTGAACACACAGGGGGACCAAGAGCTTTCTTT. Protein product: CASSEHTGGPRAFF.

This clone was detected only once. This chain joins TRBV3-1 (or the pseudogene TRBV3-2) and TRBJ2-1; 7 bases fit TRBD2. The CDR3 runs to 15 residues. Germline V gene sequence: CDR1 LGHDT, CDR2 YNNKEL (reference sequence). V was clipped by 2 bases and J by 7 bases; unmatched bases: 8. The CDR3: CASSQSQLARNEQFF. Written as DNA, the CDR3 is TGTGCCAGCAGCCAATCCCAACTAGCGAGGAATGAGCAGTTCTTC.

This chain uses TRBV28 with TRBJ1-1; tentative D call: TRBD1 (5 bases). The germline V gene has CDR1 MDHEN and CDR2 SYDVKM. This CDR3 comprises 13 residues. V lost 3 bases to trimming and J lost 8 bases, with 13 bases between them. CDR3 in DNA: TGTGCCAGCAGTTTGGGAGGGGCCTTAGAAGCTTTCTTT. Translation: CASSLGGALEAFF.

The chain uses TRBV6-5 and TRBJ2-2; D is perhaps TRBD1 (5 bases). The CDR3 is made up of 15 amino acids. The germline gives CDR1 MNHEY, CDR2 SVGAGI. The V and J ends lost 2 bases and 5 bases respectively, with 12 bases between them. The CDR3 coding sequence is TGTGCCAGCAGTTACGGGGCGGTAGGGACCGGGGAGCTGTTTTTT. Translating gives CASSYGAVGTGELFF.

The gene calls are TRBV19 and TRBJ1-1; 8 bases are shared with TRBD1. V shed 0 bases and J 1 base; nucleotides not matched to a gene: 4. Germline CDR1 and CDR2: LNHDA and SQIVND (reference sequence). This CDR3 region has 16 residues. The CDR3 here is CASSIEGDRKNTEAFF. The CDR3 nucleotides read TGTGCCAGTAGTATAGAAGGGGACAGGAAGAACACTGAAGCTTTCTTT.

The CDR3 region is CASSPGQLSGNTIYF. CDR3 sequence (DNA): TGTGCCAGCTCCCCTGGACAGCTCTCTGGAAACACCATATATTTT. The gene calls are TRBV18 and TRBJ1-3; perhaps TRBD1 as D (6 bases). CDR3 length: 15 residues. Germline V lookup: CDR1 KGHSH, CDR2 LQKENI. Trimming removed 6 bases at V and 0 bases at J, with 12 bases between.

V is TRBV2 and J is TRBJ1-2; D is ambiguous. CDR3 size: 14 residues. Trimming stripped 7 bases from V and 8 bases from J, with 20 bases between. Germline CDR1 reads SNHLY; CDR2 reads FYNNEI. The CDR3 DNA reads as TGTGCCAGCACTGTCCGAAGGGAGGGTCAGGGCTACACCTTC. Translation: CASTVRREGQGYTF.

CDR3 sequence (DNA): TGTGCCAGCAGCTTGGCTTGGGACAGCCTCTCCTACGAGCAGTACTTC. It encodes CASSLAWDSLSYEQYF. The rearrangement links TRBV11-1 to TRBJ2-7, with 7 nucleotides matching TRBD1. This CDR3 region has 16 residues. The germline gives CDR1 SGHAT, CDR2 FQDESV (reference sequence). J lost 0 bases, V lost 3 bases, and 8 bases had no gene match. Combining the CDR3 with reference TRBV11-1 and TRBJ2-7 gives the whole variable domain EAEVAQSPRYKITEKSQAVAFWCDPISGHATLYWYRQILGQGPELLVQFQDESVVDDSQLPKDRFSAERLKGVDSTLKIQPAELGDSAMYLCASSLAWDSLSYEQYFGPGTRLTVT.

This clone was seen only once. This chain links TRBV19 with TRBJ1-5, with TRBD1 matching over 7 bases. The CDR3 length is 15 residues. The V gene end was trimmed by 3 bases and the J gene end by 6 bases; junction bases not matched to a gene: 8. Germline loops: CDR1 LNHDA, CDR2 SQIVND (reference sequence). The CDR3, as DNA: TGTGCCAGTAGTATCGTCAGAGGGGGCGGTCAGCCCCAGCATTTT. Amino acids: CASSIVRGGGQPQHF. The full variable domain, in which reference TRBV19 and TRBJ1-5 provide the parts outside the CDR3, is DGGITQSPKYLFRKEGQNVTLSCEQNLNHDAMYWYRQDPGQGLRLIYYSQIVNDFQKGDIAEGYSVSREKKESFPLTVTSAQKNPTAFYLCASSIVRGGGQPQHFGDGTRLSIL.

This chain links TRBV5-1 with TRBJ2-7; 9 bases fit TRBD2. J gave up 0 bases and V 4 bases, and 14 bases lay outside the gene matches. Per the germline V gene, CDR1 is SGHRS and CDR2 is YFSETQ. CDR3 length: 18 amino acids. The CDR3 DNA follows: TGCGCCAGCAGCCGGTCTGGTCTAGCGGGATCAACCTCCTACGAGCAGTACTTC. This codes for CASSRSGLAGSTSYEQYF.